At least ten counts were recorded for the clone carrying this T cell receptor beta chain. Its antigen is currently unknown. Using a J-beta primer mix together with a sample-barcoded 5' primer, a second PCR was run for roughly 7 to 12 cycles. TCRdb called the 5' RACE reads again in MiXCR, with one record for every CDR3 protein. Of approximately 1.5 million distinct CDR3 sequences listed, about 35% are singletons. The data are from a study of blood T cells in healthy people across ages. Overall study results and limits: A strong correlation was seen between TCR beta diversity and naive T cell percentage.

Trimming cost V 7 bases and J 4 bases; bases outside gene matches: 13. In germline, CDR1 is ENHRY, CDR2 SYGVKD. The CDR3 spans 16 residues. The specimen sequenced was blood. The receptor was isolated from a woman aged 25 to 45 in good health. The V and J genes are TRBV10-3 and TRBJ2-4; TRBD1 matches at 7 bases. CDR3 in DNA: TGTGCCATCATCATTCAACCGGGACAGAATAAAAACATTCAGTACTTC. The encoded protein is CAIIIQPGQNKNIQYF.